Shown below are 4 T cell receptor beta chains from a single sample sequenced in a study of PD-1 and CTLA-4 blockade in melanoma. Assay used: immunoSEQ multiplex PCR; TCRdb lists only in-frame clones, some missing. The sample yields fewer than 35,000 clones, about 87% seen once. The source was CD8+ T cells from peripheral blood, collected from a patient given anti-PD-1 treatment. All receptors come from a human donor with melanoma.

The gene calls are TRBV2 and TRBJ2-2; no definite D call. The CDR3 contains 16 residues. The ends were cut back, 1 base at V and 0 bases at J, with 9 bases in the middle. Germline-derived CDR1 and CDR2 are SNHLY and FYNNEI. CDR3 loop: CASSEVAAANTGELFF. The CDR3 region has the DNA TGTGCCAGCAGTGAAGTAGCAGCTGCGAACACCGGGGAGCTGTTTTTT.

CDR3 nucleotides: TGCGCCAGCACCCTACAGCTATTGGGAACTGAAGCTTTCTTT. This sequence encodes CASTLQLLGTEAFF. The chain employs TRBV4-1 and TRBJ1-1; D not certain. The V gene's germline CDR1 is MGHRA and CDR2 YSYEKL. This CDR3 is 14 amino acids long. V was shortened by 7 bases and J by 5 bases, with 17 bases between the two germline ends.

The V gene is TRBV2, the J gene TRBJ2-1; 9 bases are shared with TRBD1. The CDR3 extends over 14 amino acids. CDR1 SNHLY and CDR2 FYNNEI come from the germline V gene. V gave up 5 bases and J gave up 9 bases; unmatched junction bases: 8. The CDR3 DNA reads TGTGCCAGCAGTCCGGGACAGGGAATCGGTGAGCAGTTCTTC. Amino acids: CASSPGQGIGEQFF.

CDR3: CASSQTRGIQGSGNTIYF. CDR3 nucleotide sequence: TGTGCCAGCTCACAAACCCGGGGGATTCAGGGATCTGGAAACACCATATATTTT. This chain joins TRBV18 and TRBJ1-3; D is perhaps TRBD1 (5 bases). The V gene lost 4 bases and the J gene lost 1 base, with 20 bases spanning the gap. Germline V gene data show CDR1 as KGHSH and CDR2 as LQKENI. The CDR3 length is 18 residues.